This T cell receptor (beta chain) was identified in a study of T-cell reconstitution after alpha-beta-depleted transplantation in children. Molecular barcoding with unique molecular identifiers was used for the TCRbeta library. MiXCR, run by TCRdb on the PCR reads, gives a single entry per CDR3 protein. In the table there are approximately 340,000 distinct CDR3 sequences, around a tenth of which are singletons. V was shortened by 3 bases and J by 10 bases, with 13 bases between the two germline ends. Germline V lookup: CDR1 SGHTA, CDR2 FQGNSA. The CDR3 runs 13 residues. The source is a human donor who donated a stem cell graft to a child with acute lymphoblastic leukemia. The sample here was PBMCs from the stem cell graft donor, taken from the stem cell graft. The V gene is TRBV7-2, the J gene TRBJ2-1; tentatively, D is TRBD1 or TRBD2 (5 bases each). CDR3 nucleotide sequence: TGTGCCAGCAGCTTCGCCTGGGACGGGGAGCAGTTCTTC. Translated: CASSFAWDGEQFF.